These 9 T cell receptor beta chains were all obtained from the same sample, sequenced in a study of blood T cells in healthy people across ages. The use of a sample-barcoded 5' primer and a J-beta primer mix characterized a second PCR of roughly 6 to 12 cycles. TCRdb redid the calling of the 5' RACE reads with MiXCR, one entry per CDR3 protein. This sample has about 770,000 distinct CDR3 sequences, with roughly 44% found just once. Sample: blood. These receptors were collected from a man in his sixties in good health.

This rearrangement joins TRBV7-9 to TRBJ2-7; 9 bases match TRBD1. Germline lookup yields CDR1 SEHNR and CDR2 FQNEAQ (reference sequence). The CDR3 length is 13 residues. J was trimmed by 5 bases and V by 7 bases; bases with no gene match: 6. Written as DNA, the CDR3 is TGTGCCAGCAACCAACAGGGGGCCCACGAGCAGTACTTC. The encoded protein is CASNQQGAHEQYF.

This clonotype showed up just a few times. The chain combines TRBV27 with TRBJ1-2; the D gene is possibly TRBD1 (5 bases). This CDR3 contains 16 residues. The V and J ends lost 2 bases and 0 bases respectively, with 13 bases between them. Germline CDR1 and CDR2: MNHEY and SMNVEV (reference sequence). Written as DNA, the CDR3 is TGTGCCAGCAGTTTAAGCAGGGCCCTCGCTAACTATGGCTACACCTTC. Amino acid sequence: CASSLSRALANYGYTF.

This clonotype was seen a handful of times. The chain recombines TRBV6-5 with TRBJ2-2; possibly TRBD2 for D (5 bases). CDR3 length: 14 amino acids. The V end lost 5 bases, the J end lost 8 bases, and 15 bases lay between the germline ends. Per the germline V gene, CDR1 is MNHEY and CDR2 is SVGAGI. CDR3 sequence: CASSAGVGMGELFF. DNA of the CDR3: TGTGCCAGCAGTGCCGGGGTGGGGATGGGGGAGCTGTTTTTT.

The CDR3 coding sequence is TGTGCCAGCAGCTTGACAGGGGCTCTCACAGATACGCAGTATTTT. Its protein product is CASSLTGALTDTQYF. The rearrangement uses TRBV11-1 and TRBJ2-3; 8 bases line up with TRBD1. The germline CDR1 and CDR2 sequences are SGHAT and FQDESV (reference sequence). The CDR3 is made up of 15 amino acids. V lost 3 bases to trimming and J lost 2 bases; unmatched junction nucleotides: 4. The complete variable domain, with remaining parts taken from reference TRBV11-1 and TRBJ2-3, reads EAEVAQSPRYKITEKSQAVAFWCDPISGHATLYWYRQILGQGPELLVQFQDESVVDDSQLPKDRFSAERLKGVDSTLKIQPAELGDSAMYLCASSLTGALTDTQYFGPGTRLTVL.

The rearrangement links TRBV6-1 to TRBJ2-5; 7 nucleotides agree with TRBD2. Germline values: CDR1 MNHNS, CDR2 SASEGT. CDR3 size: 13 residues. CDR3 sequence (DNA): TGTTCGGGGGGTAGGATGCTTGGGGAGACCCAGTACTTC. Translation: CSGGRMLGETQYF.

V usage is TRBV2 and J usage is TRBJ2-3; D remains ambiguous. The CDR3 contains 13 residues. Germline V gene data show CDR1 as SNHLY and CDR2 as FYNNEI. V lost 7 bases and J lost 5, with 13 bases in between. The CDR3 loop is CASNRAYIDTQYF. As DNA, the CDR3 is TGTGCCAGCAACCGGGCCTACATAGATACGCAGTATTTT.

CDR3 sequence: CASRDVDRTYEQYF. The CDR3, as DNA: TGTGCCAGCAGAGATGTAGACAGGACCTACGAGCAGTACTTC. The V gene is TRBV6-1, the J gene TRBJ2-7; D perhaps matches TRBD1 (6 bases). The V gene's germline CDR1 is MNHNS and CDR2 SASEGT. V lost 6 bases and J 2 bases, leaving 14 bases between the germline ends. This CDR3 spans 14 amino acids.

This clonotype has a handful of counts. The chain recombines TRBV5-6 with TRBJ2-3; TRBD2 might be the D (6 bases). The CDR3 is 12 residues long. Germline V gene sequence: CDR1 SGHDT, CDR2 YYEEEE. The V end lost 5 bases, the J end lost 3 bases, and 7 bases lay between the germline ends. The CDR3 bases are TGTGCCAGCAGGGGACTTACAGATACGCAGTATTTT. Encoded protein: CASRGLTDTQYF. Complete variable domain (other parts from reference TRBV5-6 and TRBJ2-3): DAGVTQSPTHLIKTRGQQVTLRCSPKSGHDTVSWYQQALGQGPQFIFQYYEEEERQRGNFPDRFSGHQFPNYSSELNVNALLLGDSALYLCASRGLTDTQYFGPGTRLTVL.

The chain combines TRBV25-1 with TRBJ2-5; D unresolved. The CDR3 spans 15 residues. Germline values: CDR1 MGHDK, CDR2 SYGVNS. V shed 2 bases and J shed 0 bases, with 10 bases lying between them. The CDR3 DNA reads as TGTGCCAGCAGTGAACAGAATTGGTACCAAGAGACCCAGTACTTC. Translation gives CASSEQNWYQETQYF.